This T cell receptor beta chain was found in a study of CD8 T cells in Susac syndrome. This CDR3 is 16 amino acids long. V gave up 4 bases and J gave up 0 bases, with 16 bases separating them. CDR1 is SGDLS and CDR2 is YYNGEE in the germline V gene. Reverse transcription of roughly 0.5 to 1 ug RNA used random hexamers. MiXCR, applied by TCRdb to the immunoSEQ multiplex PCR reads, yields one record per CDR3 protein. This repertoire shows tens of thousands of distinct CDR3 sequences, about 94% found once; its top ten account for about 0.94%. This chain connects TRBV9 to TRBJ1-1; D perhaps matches TRBD1 (6 bases). This clonotype originated in a human donor with Susac syndrome. Sequencing was performed on CD8+ T cells from PBMCs. CDR3 amino acids: CASSPQTGELNTEAFF. As DNA, the CDR3 is TGTGCCAGCAGCCCCCAGACAGGAGAACTGAACACTGAAGCTTTCTTT.